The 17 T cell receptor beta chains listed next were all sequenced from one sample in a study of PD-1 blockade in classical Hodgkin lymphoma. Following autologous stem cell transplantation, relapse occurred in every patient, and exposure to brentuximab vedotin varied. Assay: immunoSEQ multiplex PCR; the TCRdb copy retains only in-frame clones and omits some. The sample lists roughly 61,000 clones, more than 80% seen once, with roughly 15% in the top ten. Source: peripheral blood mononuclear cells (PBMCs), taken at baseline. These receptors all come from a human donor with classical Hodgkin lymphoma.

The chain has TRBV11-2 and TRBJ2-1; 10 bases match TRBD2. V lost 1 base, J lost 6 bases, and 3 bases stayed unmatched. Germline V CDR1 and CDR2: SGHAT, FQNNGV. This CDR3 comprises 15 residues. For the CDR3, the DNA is TGTGCCAGCAGCTTAGTAGCGGGGGGTTTCAATGAGCAGTTCTTC. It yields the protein CASSLVAGGFNEQFF.

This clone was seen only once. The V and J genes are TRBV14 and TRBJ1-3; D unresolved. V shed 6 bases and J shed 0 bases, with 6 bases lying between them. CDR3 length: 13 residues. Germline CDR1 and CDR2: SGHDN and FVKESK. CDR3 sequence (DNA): TGTGCCAGCAGGGTCGGCTCTGGAAACACCATATATTTT. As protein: CASRVGSGNTIYF.

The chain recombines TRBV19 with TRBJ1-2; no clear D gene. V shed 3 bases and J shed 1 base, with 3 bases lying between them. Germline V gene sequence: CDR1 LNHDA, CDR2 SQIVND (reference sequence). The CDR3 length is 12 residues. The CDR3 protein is CASSMYNYGYTF. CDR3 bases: TGTGCCAGTAGTATGTATAACTATGGCTACACCTTC.

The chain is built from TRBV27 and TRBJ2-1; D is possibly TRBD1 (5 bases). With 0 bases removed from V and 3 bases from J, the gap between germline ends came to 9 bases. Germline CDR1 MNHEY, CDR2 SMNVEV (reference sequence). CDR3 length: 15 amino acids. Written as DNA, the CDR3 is TGTGCCAGCAGTTTATCGAGGCAGGGCTACAATGAGCAGTTCTTC. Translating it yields CASSLSRQGYNEQFF.

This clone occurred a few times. The CDR3: CASSLAGEPQHF. The CDR3 DNA sequence: TGTGCCAGCAGCTTAGCCGGGGAGCCCCAGCATTTT. The chain is built from TRBV13 and TRBJ1-5; no clear D gene. The V end lost 1 base, the J end lost 8 bases, and 6 bases lay between the germline ends. Per germline, CDR1 PRHDT and CDR2 FYEKMQ (reference sequence). The CDR3 runs to 12 residues.

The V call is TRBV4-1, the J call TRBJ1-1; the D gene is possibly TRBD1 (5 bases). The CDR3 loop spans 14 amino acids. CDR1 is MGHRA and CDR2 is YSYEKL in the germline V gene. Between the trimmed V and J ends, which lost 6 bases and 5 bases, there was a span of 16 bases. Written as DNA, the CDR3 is TGCGCCAGCAGTTTTTTTGGGGGGAGGACTGAAGCTTTCTTT. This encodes CASSFFGGRTEAFF.

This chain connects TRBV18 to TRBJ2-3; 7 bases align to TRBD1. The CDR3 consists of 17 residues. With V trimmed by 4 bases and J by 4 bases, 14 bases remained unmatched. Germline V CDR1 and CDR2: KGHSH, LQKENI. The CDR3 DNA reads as TGTGCCAGCTCACAGCGTCGGGACAGCCTTTTACCAGATACGCAGTATTTT. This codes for CASSQRRDSLLPDTQYF.

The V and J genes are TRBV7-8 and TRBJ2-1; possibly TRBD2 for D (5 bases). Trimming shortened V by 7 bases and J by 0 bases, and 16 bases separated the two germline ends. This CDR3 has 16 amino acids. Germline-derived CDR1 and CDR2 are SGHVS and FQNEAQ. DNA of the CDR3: TGTGCCAGCACCCATGGGCCGGGGATCTCCTACAATGAGCAGTTCTTC. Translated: CASTHGPGISYNEQFF.

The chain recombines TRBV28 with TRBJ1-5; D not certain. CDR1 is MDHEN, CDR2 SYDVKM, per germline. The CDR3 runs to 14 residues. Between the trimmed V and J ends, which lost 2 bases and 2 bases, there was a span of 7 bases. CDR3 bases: TGTGCCAGCAGTTTAGGTTGGGGCAATCAGCCCCAGCATTTT. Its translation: CASSLGWGNQPQHF.

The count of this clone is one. CDR3 sequence reads: CASSYSNTEAFF. Here the CDR3 DNA reads TGTGCCAGCAGTTACTCGAACACTGAAGCTTTCTTT. The chain joins TRBV6-5 to TRBJ1-1; D remains ambiguous. V shed 0 bases and J shed 1 base, with 0 bases lying between them. The CDR3 spans 12 residues. CDR1 and CDR2 (germline): MNHEY, SVGAGI.

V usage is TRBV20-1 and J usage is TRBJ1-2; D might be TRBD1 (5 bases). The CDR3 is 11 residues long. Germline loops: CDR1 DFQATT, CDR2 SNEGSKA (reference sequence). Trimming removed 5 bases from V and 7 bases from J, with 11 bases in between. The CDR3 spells CSAEEGLGYTF. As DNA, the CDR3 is TGCAGTGCTGAAGAGGGGCTTGGCTACACCTTC.

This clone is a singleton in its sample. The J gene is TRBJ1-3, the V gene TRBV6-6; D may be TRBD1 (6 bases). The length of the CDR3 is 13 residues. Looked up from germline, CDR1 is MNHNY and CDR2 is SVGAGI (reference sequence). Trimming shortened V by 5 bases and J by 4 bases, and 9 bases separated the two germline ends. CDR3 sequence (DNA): TGTGCCAGCAGTCACGGACAGGGAAACACCATATATTTT. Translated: CASSHGQGNTIYF.

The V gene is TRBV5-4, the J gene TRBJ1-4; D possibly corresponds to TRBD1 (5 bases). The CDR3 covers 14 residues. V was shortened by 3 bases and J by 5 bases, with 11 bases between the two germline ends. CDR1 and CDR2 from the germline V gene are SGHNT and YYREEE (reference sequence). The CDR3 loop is CASSSTAGNEKLFF. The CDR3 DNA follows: TGTGCCAGCAGCTCGACAGCGGGGAATGAAAAACTGTTTTTT.

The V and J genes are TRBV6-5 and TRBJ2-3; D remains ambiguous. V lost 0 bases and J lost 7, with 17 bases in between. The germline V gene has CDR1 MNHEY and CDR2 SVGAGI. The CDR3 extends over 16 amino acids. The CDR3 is CASSYSPEGLSHTQYF. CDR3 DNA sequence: TGTGCCAGCAGTTACTCCCCCGAAGGGCTAAGTCATACGCAGTATTTT.

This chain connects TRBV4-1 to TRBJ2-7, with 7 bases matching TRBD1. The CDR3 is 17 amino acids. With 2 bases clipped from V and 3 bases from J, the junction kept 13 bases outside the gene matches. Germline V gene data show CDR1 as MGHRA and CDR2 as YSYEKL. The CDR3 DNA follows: TGCGCCAGCAGCCAATGGCGGGCTTCGGGACAGCTCTACGAGCAGTACTTC. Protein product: CASSQWRASGQLYEQYF.

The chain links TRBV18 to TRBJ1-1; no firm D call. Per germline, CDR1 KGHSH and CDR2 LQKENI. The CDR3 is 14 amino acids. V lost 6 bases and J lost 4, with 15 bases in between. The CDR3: CASSTSESITEAFF. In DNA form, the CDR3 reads TGTGCCAGCTCTACCTCCGAATCTATCACTGAAGCTTTCTTT.

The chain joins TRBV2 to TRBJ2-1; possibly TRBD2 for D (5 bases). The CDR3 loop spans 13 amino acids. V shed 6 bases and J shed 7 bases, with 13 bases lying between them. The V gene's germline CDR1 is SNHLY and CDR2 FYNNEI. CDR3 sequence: CASSPGLLNEQFF. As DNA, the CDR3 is TGTGCCAGCAGCCCAGGACTGCTGAATGAGCAGTTCTTC.